This TCR beta chain was observed in a study of spatial heterogeneity in lung cancer. In TCRdb, the 5' RACE reads were re-called with MiXCR into one record per CDR3 protein. The table shows 30,000 to 45,000 distinct CDR3 sequences, with under 8% occurring only once. This clonotype was observed many times. Described time point: sample taken at primary tumor resection. A total of over 70 untreated early-stage non-small cell lung cancer patients served as donors. The receptor was isolated from a female donor with early-stage non-small cell lung cancer. The sample in question was PBMCs, obtained at surgery.

The CDR3: CAWSGPPSSYEQYF. The CDR3 DNA reads as TGTGCCTGGAGTGGGCCCCCCAGCTCCTACGAGCAGTACTTC. The chain has TRBV30 and TRBJ2-7; D gene uncertain. The V end lost 1 base, the J end lost 0 bases, and 10 bases lay between the germline ends. The germline gives CDR1 GTSNPN, CDR2 SVGIG (reference sequence). CDR3 length equals 14 residues.